This T cell receptor beta chain derives from a study of blood T cell repertoires in COVID-19. This clone was counted once. Sequenced by immunoSEQ multiplex PCR; TCRdb stores in-frame clones only, minus some. The sample shows around 450,000 clones, around 87% of them seen only once. This CDR3 region has 14 residues. V shed 5 bases, J shed 4 bases, and the junction held 6 bases outside the gene matches. The V gene's germline CDR1 is SEHNR and CDR2 FQNEAQ (reference sequence). The sample comprised PBMCs or T cells enriched from blood (not recorded which). The chain joins TRBV7-9 to TRBJ1-1, with 8 bases matching TRBD1. This TCR was recovered from a woman between 18 and 29 years old who had recovered from COVID-19. CDR3 sequence: CASSVQGEGTEAFF. CDR3 in DNA: TGTGCCAGCAGCGTACAGGGGGAAGGCACTGAAGCTTTCTTT.